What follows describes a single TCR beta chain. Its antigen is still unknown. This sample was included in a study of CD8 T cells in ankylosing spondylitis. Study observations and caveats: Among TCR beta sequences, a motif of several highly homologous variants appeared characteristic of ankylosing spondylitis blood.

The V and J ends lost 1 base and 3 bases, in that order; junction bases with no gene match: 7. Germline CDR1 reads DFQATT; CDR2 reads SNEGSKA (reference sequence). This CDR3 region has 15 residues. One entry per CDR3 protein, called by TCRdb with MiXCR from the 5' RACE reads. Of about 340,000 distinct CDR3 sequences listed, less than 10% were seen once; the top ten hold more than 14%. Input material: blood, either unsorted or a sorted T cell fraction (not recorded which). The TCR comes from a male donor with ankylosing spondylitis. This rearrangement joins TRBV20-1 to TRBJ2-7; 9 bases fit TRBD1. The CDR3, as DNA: TGCAGTGCTAGAGCGCCGGGACAGGGCCACTACGAGCAGTACTTC. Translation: CSARAPGQGHYEQYF.